These 3 T cell receptor beta chains share one sample of origin, sequenced in a study of CD8 T cells in ankylosing spondylitis (dated 2017 in TCRdb). Libraries were built with 5' RACE. These reads were obtained on an Illumina HiSeq 2500. In-frame beta chains were kept once TCRdb had trimmed the public reads at Q25 with fastp and called clones with MiXCR. CDR3 protein sequences are deduplicated, and each keeps its most common genes and DNA. Across this sample there are some 200,000 distinct CDR3 sequences, with roughly 20% seen only once. Approximately 4.3% of the sample lies in the top ten. The material sequenced was blood, either unsorted or a sorted T cell fraction (not recorded which). The origin of the receptors is a male donor aged 10 to 35 with ankylosing spondylitis or in good health (not recorded which). Donor details come from another sample of the same person, matched by shared clones.

V is TRBV29-1 and J is TRBJ2-5; D possibly matches TRBD1 or TRBD2 (6 bases each). This CDR3 region has 12 residues. Germline V gives CDR1 SQVTM, CDR2 ANQGSEA. DNA of the CDR3: TGCACCGGGGGACACCAAGAAGAGACCCAGTACTTC. It specifies CTGGHQEETQYF.

In this sample, this clonotype turned up many times. The chain carries TRBV5-1 and TRBJ2-2, with D possibly TRBD2 on 6 matching bases. Per germline, CDR1 SGHRS and CDR2 YFSETQ. Trimming took 0 bases from V and 1 from J, leaving 10 bases between them. This CDR3 has 16 residues. As DNA, the CDR3 is TGCGCCAGCAGCTTGGGCAGTAGCGGGAACACCGGGGAGCTGTTTTTT. It yields the protein CASSLGSSGNTGELFF.

This clonotype was observed many times. The rearrangement uses TRBV5-1 and TRBJ2-5, with D uncertain. Deletions cut 0 bases from V and 1 base from J, with 10 bases between. Germline CDR1 and CDR2: SGHRS and YFSETQ. The CDR3 sequence is 15 residues long. The CDR3 region has the DNA TGCGCCAGCAGCTTGGAGGCAGAACGCCAAGAGACCCAGTACTTC. It yields the protein CASSLEAERQETQYF.